Described below is a single TCR beta chain sequence and its context. Its antigen is not known. This sample stems from a study of vaccination and CD4 T cells after COVID-19. Notes on the study in general: SARS-CoV-2-reactive clonotypes showed a nonsignificant median rise from roughly 22 to 38.

Trimming removed 2 bases at V and 4 bases at J, with 35 bases between. Germline values: CDR1 MNHNS, CDR2 SASEGT. The CDR3 extends over 22 amino acids. As for treatment: roughly 10-day PBMC culture with coronavirus spike peptide pools or control peptides (ViraFEST assay). Sequencing of the DNA from cultured CD4+ T cells was carried out with the Oncomine TCR Beta short-read assay. TCRdb reprocessed the PCR reads via MiXCR and lists one record per CDR3 protein. This sample has 10,000 to 15,000 distinct CDR3 sequences; around 50% occur once, and the top ten carry roughly 16%. This clonotype was obtained from a human donor who had recovered from COVID-19. The rearrangement uses TRBV6-1 and TRBJ1-1; D is possibly TRBD1 (6 bases). Sequenced: CD4+ T cells from blood, cultured in vitro. The CDR3 region has the DNA TGTGCCAGCAGTGAAAGGGGGGCAGGGACGTCTCTCTTTCAGTTGTGGGGCACTGAAGCTTTCTTT. As protein: CASSERGAGTSLFQLWGTEAFF.